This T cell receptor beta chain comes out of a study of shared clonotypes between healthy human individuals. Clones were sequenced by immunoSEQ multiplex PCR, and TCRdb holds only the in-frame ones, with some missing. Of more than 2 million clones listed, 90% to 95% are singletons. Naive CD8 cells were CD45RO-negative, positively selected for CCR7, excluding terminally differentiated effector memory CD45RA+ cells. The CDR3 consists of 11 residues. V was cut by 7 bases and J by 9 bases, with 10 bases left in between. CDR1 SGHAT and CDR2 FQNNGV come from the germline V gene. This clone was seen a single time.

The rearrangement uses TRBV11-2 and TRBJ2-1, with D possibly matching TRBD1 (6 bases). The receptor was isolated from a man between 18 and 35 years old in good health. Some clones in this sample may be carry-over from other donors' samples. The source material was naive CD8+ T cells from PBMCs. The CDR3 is CASTLGAEQFF. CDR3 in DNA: TGTGCCAGCACACTGGGGGCTGAGCAGTTCTTC.